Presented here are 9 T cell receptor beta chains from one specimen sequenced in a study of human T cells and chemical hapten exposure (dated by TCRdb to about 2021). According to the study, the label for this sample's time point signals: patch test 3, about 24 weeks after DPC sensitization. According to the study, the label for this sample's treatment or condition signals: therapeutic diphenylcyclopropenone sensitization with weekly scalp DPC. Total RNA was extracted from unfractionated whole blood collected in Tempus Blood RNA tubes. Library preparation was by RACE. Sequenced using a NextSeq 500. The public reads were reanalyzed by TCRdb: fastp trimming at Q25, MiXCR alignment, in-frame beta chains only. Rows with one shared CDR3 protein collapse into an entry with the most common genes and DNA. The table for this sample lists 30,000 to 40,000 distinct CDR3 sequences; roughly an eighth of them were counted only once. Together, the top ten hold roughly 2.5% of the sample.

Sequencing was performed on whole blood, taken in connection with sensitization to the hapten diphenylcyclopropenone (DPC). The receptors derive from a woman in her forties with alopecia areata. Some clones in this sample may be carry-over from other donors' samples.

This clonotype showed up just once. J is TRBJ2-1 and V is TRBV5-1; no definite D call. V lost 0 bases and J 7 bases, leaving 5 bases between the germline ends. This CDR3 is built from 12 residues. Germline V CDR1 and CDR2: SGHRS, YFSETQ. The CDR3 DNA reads TGCGCCAGCAGCTTGGGAATAAATGAGCAGTTCTTC. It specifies CASSLGINEQFF.

CDR3 residues: CADPGARADTQYF. DNA of the CDR3: TGTGCCGACCCAGGAGCTCGGGCAGATACGCAGTATTTT. The chain uses TRBV6-2 or TRBV6-3 and TRBJ2-3; D call uncertain. CDR1 is MNHEY and CDR2 is SVGEGT in the germline V gene. This CDR3 has 13 amino acids. Trimming cost V 11 bases and J 4 bases, with 16 bases left between them.

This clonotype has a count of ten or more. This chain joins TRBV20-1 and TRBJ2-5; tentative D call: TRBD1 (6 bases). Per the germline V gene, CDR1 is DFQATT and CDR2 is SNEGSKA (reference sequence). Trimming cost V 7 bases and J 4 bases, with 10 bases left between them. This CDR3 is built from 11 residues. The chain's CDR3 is CSVSDRETQYF. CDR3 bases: TGCAGTGTCTCGGACAGAGAGACCCAGTACTTC.

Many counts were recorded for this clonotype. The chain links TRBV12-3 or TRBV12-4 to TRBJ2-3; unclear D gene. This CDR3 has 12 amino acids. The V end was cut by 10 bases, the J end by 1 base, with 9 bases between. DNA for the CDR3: TGTGCCACCAAAAAGGGCACAGATACGCAGTATTTT. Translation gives CATKKGTDTQYF.

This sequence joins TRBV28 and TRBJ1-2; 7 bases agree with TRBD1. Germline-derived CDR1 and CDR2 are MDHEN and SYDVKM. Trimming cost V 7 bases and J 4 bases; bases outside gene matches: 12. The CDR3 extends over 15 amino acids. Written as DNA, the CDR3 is TGTGCCAGCACCTCCATACGAGGGGGCGCCTATGGCTACACCTTC. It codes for CASTSIRGGAYGYTF.

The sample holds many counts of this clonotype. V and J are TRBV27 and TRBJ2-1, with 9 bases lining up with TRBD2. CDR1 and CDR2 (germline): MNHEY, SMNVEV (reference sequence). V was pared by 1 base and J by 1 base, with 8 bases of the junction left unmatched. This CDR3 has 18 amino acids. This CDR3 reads CASSLFFYSGGSYNEQFF. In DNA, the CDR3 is TGTGCCAGCAGTTTATTCTTCTACAGCGGGGGGTCCTACAATGAGCAGTTCTTC.

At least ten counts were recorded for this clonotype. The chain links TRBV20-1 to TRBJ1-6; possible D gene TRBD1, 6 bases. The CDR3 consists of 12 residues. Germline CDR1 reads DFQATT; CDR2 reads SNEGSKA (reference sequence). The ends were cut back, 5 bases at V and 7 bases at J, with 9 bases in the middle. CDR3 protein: CSAGTRNSPLHF. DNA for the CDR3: TGCAGTGCTGGGACAAGGAATTCACCCCTCCACTTT.

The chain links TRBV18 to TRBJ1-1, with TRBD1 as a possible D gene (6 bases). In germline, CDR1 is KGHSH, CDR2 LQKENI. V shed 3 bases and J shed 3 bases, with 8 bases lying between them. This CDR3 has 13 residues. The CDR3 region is CASSPNRDTEAFF. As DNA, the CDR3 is TGTGCCAGCTCACCCAACAGGGACACTGAAGCTTTCTTT.

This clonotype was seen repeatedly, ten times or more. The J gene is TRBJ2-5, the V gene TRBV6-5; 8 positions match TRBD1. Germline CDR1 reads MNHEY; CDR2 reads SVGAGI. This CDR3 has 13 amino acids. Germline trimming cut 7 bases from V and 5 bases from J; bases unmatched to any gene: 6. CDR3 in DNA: TGTGCCAGCACCAGGACAGGGAAGGAGACCCAGTACTTC. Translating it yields CASTRTGKETQYF.